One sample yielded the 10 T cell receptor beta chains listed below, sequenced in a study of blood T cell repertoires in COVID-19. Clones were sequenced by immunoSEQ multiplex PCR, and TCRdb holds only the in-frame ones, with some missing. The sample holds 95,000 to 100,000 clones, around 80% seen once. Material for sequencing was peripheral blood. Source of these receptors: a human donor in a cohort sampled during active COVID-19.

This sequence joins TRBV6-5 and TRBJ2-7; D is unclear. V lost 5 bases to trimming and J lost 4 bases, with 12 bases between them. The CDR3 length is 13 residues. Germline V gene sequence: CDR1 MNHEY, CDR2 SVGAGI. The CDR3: CASSTPRSYEQYF. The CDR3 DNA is TGTGCCAGCAGTACTCCCCGGAGTTACGAGCAGTACTTC.

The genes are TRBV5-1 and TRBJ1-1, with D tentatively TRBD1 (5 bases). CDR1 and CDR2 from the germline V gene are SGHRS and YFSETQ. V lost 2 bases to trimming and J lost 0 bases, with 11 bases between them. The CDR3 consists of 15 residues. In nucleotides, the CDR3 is TGCGCCAGCAGCTTCCAACGACAGATGAACACTGAAGCTTTCTTT. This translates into CASSFQRQMNTEAFF.

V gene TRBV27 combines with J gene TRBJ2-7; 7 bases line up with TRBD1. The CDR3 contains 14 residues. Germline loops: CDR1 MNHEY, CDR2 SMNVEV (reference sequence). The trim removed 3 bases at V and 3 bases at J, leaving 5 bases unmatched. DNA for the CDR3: TGTGCCAGCAGTTTCAGGCAGGGGGTCTACGAGCAGTACTTC. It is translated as CASSFRQGVYEQYF.

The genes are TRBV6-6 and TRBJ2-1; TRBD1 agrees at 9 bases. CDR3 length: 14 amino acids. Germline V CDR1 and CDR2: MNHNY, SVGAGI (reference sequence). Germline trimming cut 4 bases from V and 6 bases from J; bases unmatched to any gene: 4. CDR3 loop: CASSFGTGLNEQFF. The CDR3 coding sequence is TGTGCCAGCAGTTTCGGGACAGGGCTCAATGAGCAGTTCTTC.

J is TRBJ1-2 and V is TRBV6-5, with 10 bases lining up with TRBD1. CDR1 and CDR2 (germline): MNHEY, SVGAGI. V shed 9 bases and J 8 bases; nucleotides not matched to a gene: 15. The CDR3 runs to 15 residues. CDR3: CASCSWTGGFWGYTF. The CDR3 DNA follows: TGTGCCAGTTGCTCCTGGACAGGGGGTTTTTGGGGCTACACCTTC.

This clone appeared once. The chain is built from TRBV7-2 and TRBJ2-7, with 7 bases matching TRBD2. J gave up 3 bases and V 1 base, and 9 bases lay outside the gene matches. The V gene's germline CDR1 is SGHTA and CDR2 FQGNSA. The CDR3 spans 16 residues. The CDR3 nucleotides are TGTGCCAGCAGCTTAGGAACGACGGGGGGAGGCTACGAGCAGTACTTC. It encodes CASSLGTTGGGYEQYF.

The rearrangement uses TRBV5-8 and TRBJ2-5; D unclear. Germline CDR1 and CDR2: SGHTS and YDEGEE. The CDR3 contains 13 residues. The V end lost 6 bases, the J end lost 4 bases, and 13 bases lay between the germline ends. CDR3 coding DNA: TGTGCCAGCACTAGTGCTAATCGAGAGACCCAGTACTTC. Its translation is CASTSANRETQYF.

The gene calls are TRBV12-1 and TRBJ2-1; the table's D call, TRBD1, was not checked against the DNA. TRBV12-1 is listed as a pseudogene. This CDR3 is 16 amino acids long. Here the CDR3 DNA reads TGTGCCAGCAGCTTTGCGCGGCGCTCTAGGGGGAATGAGCAGTTCTTC. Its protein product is CASSFARRSRGNEQFF.

CDR3 coding DNA: TGTGCCAGTAGTATAGACACGACAGCCGTCTATGGCTACACCTTC. Protein sequence: CASSIDTTAVYGYTF. The genes are TRBV19 and TRBJ1-2, with a tentative D call TRBD1 (5 bases). The V end was cut by 0 bases, the J end by 4 bases, with 12 bases between. This CDR3 is 15 amino acids long. Germline V lookup: CDR1 LNHDA, CDR2 SQIVND (reference sequence).

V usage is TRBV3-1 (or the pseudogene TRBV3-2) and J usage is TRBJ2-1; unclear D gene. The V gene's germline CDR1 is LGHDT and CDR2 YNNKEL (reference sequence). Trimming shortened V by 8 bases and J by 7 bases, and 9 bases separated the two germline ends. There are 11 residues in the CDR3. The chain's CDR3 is CASRERNEQFF. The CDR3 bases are TGTGCCAGCCGAGAGAGGAATGAGCAGTTCTTC.